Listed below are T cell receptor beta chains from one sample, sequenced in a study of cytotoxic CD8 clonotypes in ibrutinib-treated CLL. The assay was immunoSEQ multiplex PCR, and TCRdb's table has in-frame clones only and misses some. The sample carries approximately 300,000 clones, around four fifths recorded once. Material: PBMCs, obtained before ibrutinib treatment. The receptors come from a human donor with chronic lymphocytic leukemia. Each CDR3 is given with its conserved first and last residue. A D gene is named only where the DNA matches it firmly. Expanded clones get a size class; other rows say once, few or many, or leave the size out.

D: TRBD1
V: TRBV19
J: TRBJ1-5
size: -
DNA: TGTGCCAGTGGAAGCCGGGACAGGACATGGCCCCAGCATTTT
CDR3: CASGSRDRTWPQHF

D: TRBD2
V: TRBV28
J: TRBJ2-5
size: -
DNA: TGTGCCAGCAGTTACATCGGGACTAGCGGGAGTAGGGGACAAGAGACCCAGTACTTC
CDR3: CASSYIGTSGSRGQETQYF

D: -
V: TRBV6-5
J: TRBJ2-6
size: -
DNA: TGTGCCAGCAGTCTAATATACTCTGGGGCCAACGTCCTGACTTTC
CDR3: CASSLIYSGANVLTF

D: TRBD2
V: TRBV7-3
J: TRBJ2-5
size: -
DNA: TGTGCCAGCAGCTTAGCGGGAGGGCCGGGAGAGACCCAGTACTTC
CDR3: CASSLAGGPGETQYF

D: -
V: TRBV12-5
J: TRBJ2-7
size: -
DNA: TGTGCTAGCAAAATAGGGGCCTACGAGCAGTACTTC
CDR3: CASKIGAYEQYF

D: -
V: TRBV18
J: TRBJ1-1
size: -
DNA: TGTGCCAGCTCACCAAATATATTAAACACTGAAGCTTTCTTT
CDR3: CASSPNILNTEAFF

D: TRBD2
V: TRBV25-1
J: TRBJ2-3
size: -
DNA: TGTGCCAGCAGTGGACGGGGGACTAGCGGGTACCGTACGCAGTATTTT
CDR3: CASSGRGTSGYRTQYF

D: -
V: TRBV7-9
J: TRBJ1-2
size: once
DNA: TGTGCCAGCAGCTTAACCCTTTTGCGGGGGGTTTGGAATGGCTACACCTTC
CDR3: CASSLTLLRGVWNGYTF

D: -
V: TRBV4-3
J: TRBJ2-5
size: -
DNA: TGCGCCAGCAGCCAAGATGGGGACCGAGAGACCCAGTACTTC
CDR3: CASSQDGDRETQYF

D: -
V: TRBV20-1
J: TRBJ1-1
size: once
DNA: TGCAGTGCCGCAAGTCACGAAGCTTTCTTT
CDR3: CSAASHEAFF

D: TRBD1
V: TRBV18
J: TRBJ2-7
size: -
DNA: TGTGCCAGCTCACCTTCCAGTCAGGGGGCCTACGAGCAGTACTTC
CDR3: CASSPSSQGAYEQYF

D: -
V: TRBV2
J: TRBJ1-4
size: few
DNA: TGTGCCAGCAGTGGCTGGCAGGGATGGGGAAAACTGTTTTTT
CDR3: CASSGWQGWGKLFF

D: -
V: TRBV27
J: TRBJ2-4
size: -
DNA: TGTGCCAGCAGTTTAGTAGACTTGAAAAACATTCAGTACTTC
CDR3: CASSLVDLKNIQYF

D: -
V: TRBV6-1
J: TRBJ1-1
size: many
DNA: TGTGCCAGCAGTGAATCGGGCAGGTCTGCTTTCTTT
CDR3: CASSESGRSAFF

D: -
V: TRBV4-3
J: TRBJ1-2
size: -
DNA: TGCGCCAGCAGCCAAGATAAGGGGACGTATGGCTACACCTTC
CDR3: CASSQDKGTYGYTF